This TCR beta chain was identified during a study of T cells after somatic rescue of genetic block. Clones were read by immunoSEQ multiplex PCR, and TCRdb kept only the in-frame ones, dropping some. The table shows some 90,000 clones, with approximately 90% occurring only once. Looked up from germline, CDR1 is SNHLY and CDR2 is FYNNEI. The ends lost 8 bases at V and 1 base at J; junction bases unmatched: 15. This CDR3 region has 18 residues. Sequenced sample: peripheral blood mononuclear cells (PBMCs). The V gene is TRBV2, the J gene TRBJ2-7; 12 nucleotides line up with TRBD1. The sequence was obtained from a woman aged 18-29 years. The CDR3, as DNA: TGTGCCAGCGACGGAGACCGGGACAGGGGGCGAGAGTCCTACGAGCAGTACTTC. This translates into CASDGDRDRGRESYEQYF. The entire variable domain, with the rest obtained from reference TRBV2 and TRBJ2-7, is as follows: EPEVTQTPSHQVTQMGQEVILRCVPISNHLYFYWYRQILGQKVEFLVSFYNNEISEKSEIFDDQFSVERPDGSNFTLKIRSTKLEDSAMYFCASDGDRDRGRESYEQYFGPGTRLTVT.